These 13 T cell receptor beta chains were all obtained from the same sample, sequenced in a study of cytomegalovirus exposure and HLA in healthy donors. 13 Jbeta primers and 60 Vbeta primers were used for the PCR. Sequencing was performed with immunoSEQ multiplex PCR; in TCRdb, only in-frame clones are kept and a portion is missing. The sample consists of tens of thousands of clones, 78% of them appearing once. Sequenced input: PBMCs. The receptors were gathered from a male donor in good health and CMV-seropositive.

This clone was picked up one time. The chain recombines TRBV30 with TRBJ2-5, with 7 positions matching TRBD2. In germline, CDR1 is GTSNPN, CDR2 SVGIG (reference sequence). This CDR3 is 15 amino acids long. J gave up 0 bases and V 1 base, and 5 bases lay outside the gene matches. CDR3 protein: CAWSALAAYQETQYF. The DNA of the CDR3 is TGTGCCTGGAGTGCCCTAGCGGCATACCAAGAGACCCAGTACTTC.

Written as DNA, the CDR3 is TGCGCCAGCAGCTTGGTACCGGGTACCGGGGGCTACACCTTC. This gives the protein CASSLVPGTGGYTF. V and J are TRBV5-1 and TRBJ1-2, with D unclear. The CDR3 totals 14 residues. V was shortened by 0 bases and J by 8 bases, with 14 bases between the two germline ends. The germline CDR1 and CDR2 sequences are SGHRS and YFSETQ. Full variable domain (rest looked up from reference TRBV5-1 and TRBJ1-2): KAGVTQTPRYLIKTRGQQVTLSCSPISGHRSVSWYQQTPGQGLQFLFEYFSETQRNKGNFPGRFSGRQFSNSRSEMNVSTLELGDSALYLCASSLVPGTGGYTFGSGTRLTVV.

The genes are TRBV5-1 and TRBJ2-7; 8 positions match TRBD1. CDR3 length equals 15 residues. J gave up 1 base and V 0 bases, and 3 bases lay outside the gene matches. The germline gives CDR1 SGHRS, CDR2 YFSETQ. The CDR3 coding sequence is TGCGCCAGCAGCTTGGATGGGACAGGTTCCTACGAGCAGTACTTC. This gives the protein CASSLDGTGSYEQYF.

The genes are TRBV5-4 and TRBJ2-2; 10 nucleotides line up with TRBD1. Germline lookup yields CDR1 SGHNT and CDR2 YYREEE (reference sequence). Trimming took 5 bases from V and 10 from J; bases not matched to a gene: 11. This CDR3 spans 15 amino acids. In DNA, the CDR3 is TGTGCCAGCAGATCGGGACAGGGGTTGCCTTTGGAGCTGTTTTTT. It specifies CASRSGQGLPLELFF. Full variable domain (outside the CDR3, taken from reference TRBV5-4 and TRBJ2-2): ETGVTQSPTHLIKTRGQQVTLRCSSQSGHNTVSWYQQALGQGPQFIFQYYREEENGRGNFPPRFSGLQFPNYSSELNVNALELDDSALYLCASRSGQGLPLELFFGEGSRLTVL.

V gene TRBV18 combines with J gene TRBJ1-1, with TRBD1 matching over 7 bases. Germline lookup yields CDR1 KGHSH and CDR2 LQKENI. This CDR3 has 16 residues. The ends lost 5 bases at V and 3 bases at J; junction bases unmatched: 12. The CDR3 nucleotides read TGTGCCAGCTCAATACGGACCGGGACAGCTCACACTGAAGCTTTCTTT. Translated: CASSIRTGTAHTEAFF.

The chain joins TRBV11-2 to TRBJ1-1; 8 bases match TRBD1. Trimming at V came to 6 bases and at J to 0 bases, leaving 15 bases not matched to a gene. The CDR3 runs 18 residues. In germline, CDR1 is SGHAT, CDR2 FQNNGV. The CDR3 region is CASSFIPGQEIMNTEAFF. CDR3 nucleotides: TGTGCCAGCAGTTTTATCCCGGGACAGGAAATCATGAACACTGAAGCTTTCTTT. The whole variable domain, filled in from reference TRBV11-2 and TRBJ1-1, reads EAGVAQSPRYKIIEKRQSVAFWCNPISGHATLYWYQQILGQGPKLLIQFQNNGVVDDSQLPKDRFSAERLKGVDSTLKIQPAKLEDSAVYLCASSFIPGQEIMNTEAFFGQGTRLTVV.

J is TRBJ1-5 and V is TRBV7-9; 7 bases are a match to TRBD1. V was clipped by 5 bases and J by 4 bases; unmatched bases: 8. The germline gives CDR1 SEHNR, CDR2 FQNEAQ (reference sequence). The CDR3 is made up of 15 amino acids. The DNA of the CDR3 is TGTGCCAGCAGCGTCGGGACAGCAGAAAATCAGCCCCAGCATTTT. It translates to CASSVGTAENQPQHF.

The chain joins TRBV27 to TRBJ2-7, with TRBD1 identical over 7 bases. Germline loops: CDR1 MNHEY, CDR2 SMNVEV (reference sequence). V lost 6 bases to trimming and J lost 5 bases; unmatched junction nucleotides: 4. This CDR3 comprises 12 residues. The CDR3 sequence: CASRNRGHEQYF. CDR3 DNA: TGTGCCAGCAGGAACAGGGGTCACGAGCAGTACTTC.

V and J are TRBV4-1 and TRBJ2-3; D is uncertain. This CDR3 spans 14 amino acids. CDR1 is MGHRA, CDR2 YSYEKL, per germline. Trimming removed 0 bases from V and 1 base from J, with 5 bases in between. The CDR3, as DNA: TGCGCCAGCAGCCAAGATCGGGGCACAGATACGCAGTATTTT. It yields the protein CASSQDRGTDTQYF.

Here the CDR3 reads CAISDLDRGRETQYF. As DNA, the CDR3 is TGTGCCATCAGTGATCTGGACAGGGGGCGAGAGACCCAGTACTTC. The rearrangement links TRBV10-3 to TRBJ2-5; 11 bases map to TRBD1. The CDR3 has 15 amino acids. CDR1 is ENHRY and CDR2 is SYGVKD in the germline V gene. After removal of 3 bases from V and 4 bases from J, the junction contained 4 bases not matched to a gene.

As concerns this clone: The same CDR3 also results from other DNA sequences found in this sample. V gene TRBV29-1 combines with J gene TRBJ2-1; 10 bases fit TRBD2. Per germline, CDR1 SQVTM and CDR2 ANQGSEA. V gave up 6 bases and J gave up 6 bases; unmatched junction bases: 8. The CDR3 contains 14 residues. The CDR3 DNA follows: TGCAGCGTAGTAGGACTAGCGGCTTCCAATGAGCAGTTCTTC. It encodes CSVVGLAASNEQFF.

The chain joins TRBV30 to TRBJ2-7; no firm D call. Looked up from germline, CDR1 is GTSNPN and CDR2 is SVGIG (reference sequence). The CDR3 consists of 14 residues. The ends were cut back, 3 bases at V and 3 bases at J, with 15 bases in the middle. CDR3 in amino acids: CAWRPPGGNYEQYF. The CDR3 nucleotides read TGTGCCTGGAGGCCCCCCGGCGGCAACTACGAGCAGTACTTC. Variable domain in full (rest from reference TRBV30 and TRBJ2-7): SQTIHQWPATLVQPVGSPLSLECTVEGTSNPNLYWYRQAAGRGLQLLFYSVGIGQISSEVPQNLSASRPQDRQFILSSKKLLLSDSGFYLCAWRPPGGNYEQYFGPGTRLTVT.

Of note for this clone: The junction departs from the called germline gene at one end, perhaps through a read error. The chain carries TRBV15 and TRBJ2-6; 8 bases match TRBD1. This CDR3 has 12 amino acids. Germline CDR1 and CDR2: LNHNV and YYDKDF (reference sequence). The CDR3 sequence: CATSRDYRQGSF. DNA of the CDR3: TGTGCCACCAGCAGAGATTATAGACAGGGGTCTTTC.